Presented here are 6 T cell receptor beta chains from one specimen sequenced in a study of blood T cells in healthy people across ages. A sample-barcoded 5' primer and a J-beta primer mix were used in a second PCR of about 7 to 12 cycles. TCRdb used MiXCR to reprocess the 5' RACE reads, holding one entry per CDR3 protein. The data contain around 1.5 million distinct CDR3 sequences, 35% to 45% of them singletons. The sample taken for sequencing was blood. These receptors all come from a woman between 18 and 29 years old in good health.

The J gene is TRBJ2-3, the V gene TRBV7-2, with D tentatively TRBD2 (7 bases). The V and J ends lost 7 bases and 4 bases respectively, with 21 bases between them. The CDR3 extends over 16 amino acids. The germline V gene encodes CDR1 SGHTA and CDR2 FQGNSA. CDR3 bases: TGTGCCAGCACCGTGGGGGCGGGAGCATTTGCAGATACGCAGTATTTT. Its translation is CASTVGAGAFADTQYF.

The J gene is TRBJ1-5, the V gene TRBV28; no clear D gene. The CDR3 spans 13 residues. Germline-derived CDR1 and CDR2 are MDHEN and SYDVKM. Trimming pared 5 bases from V and 6 bases from J, leaving 11 bases between. The chain's CDR3 is CASSRPDVQPQHF. The CDR3 DNA reads TGTGCCAGCAGTCGACCGGACGTTCAGCCCCAGCATTTT.

This clonotype has just one count. The CDR3 coding sequence is TGCGCCACTACTCCGGGACAGACATCTGGGGCCAACGTCCTGACTTTC. Its protein is CATTPGQTSGANVLTF. The chain couples TRBV5-1 to TRBJ2-6; 7 positions match TRBD1. This CDR3 has 16 residues. Germline lookup yields CDR1 SGHRS and CDR2 YFSETQ. J was trimmed by 1 base and V by 9 bases; bases with no gene match: 10.

V gene TRBV12-3 or TRBV12-4 combines with J gene TRBJ1-4; no clear D. V gave up 5 bases and J gave up 8 bases, with 12 bases separating them. The CDR3 has 13 amino acids. The CDR3 loop reads CASSPAAGEKLFF. CDR3 nucleotides: TGTGCCAGCAGTCCTGCGGCGGGCGAAAAACTGTTTTTT.

The chain has TRBV11-2 and TRBJ2-7, with 7 bases lining up with TRBD1. TRBJ2-5 explains the end of the DNA better; the J call may be wrong. The CDR3 is 14 residues long. Germline loops: CDR1 SGHAT, CDR2 FQNNGV. The CDR3 sequence: CASSQKPGGETQYF. DNA of the CDR3: TGTGCCAGCAGTCAAAAGCCAGGGGGAGAGACCCAGTACTTC.

J is TRBJ2-2 and V is TRBV9, with 8 bases fitting TRBD1. In germline, CDR1 is SGDLS, CDR2 YYNGEE. Germline trimming cut 5 bases from V and 3 bases from J; bases unmatched to any gene: 3. The CDR3 is 14 residues long. This CDR3 reads CASRDRDDTGELFF. The CDR3 region has the DNA TGTGCCAGCAGGGACAGGGACGACACCGGGGAGCTGTTTTTT.